This T cell receptor (beta chain) appears in the sequencing data of a study of cytomegalovirus exposure and HLA in healthy donors. About the research overall: Earlier sequencing of some 170 million T cells yielded roughly 120 million unique TCR beta sequences. Study-wide results and limits: In an earlier analysis, productive rearrangement rates for most beta V segments clustered near 87% or 30%. On later analysis, the bulk of CMV-associated TCR beta chains appeared to be HLA-restricted. Cytomegalovirus status was reportedly diagnosed by the classifier with high specificity and sensitivity.

Amplification used 60 Vbeta primers and 13 Jbeta primers. TCRdb keeps only in-frame clones here, not all; method: immunoSEQ multiplex PCR. The top ten clones hold around 2.5% of a sample with tens of thousands of clones, around 78% of them seen once. Note on this clone: What it recognizes is unknown.

The CDR3 sequence is 14 residues long. V was shortened by 8 bases and J by 3 bases, with 14 bases between the two germline ends. Germline V CDR1 and CDR2: MNHEY, SMNVEV (reference sequence). This chain links TRBV27 with TRBJ2-1; D not resolved. The TCR sequence derives from a male donor in good health and CMV-seropositive. Sequencing was done on a sample of PBMCs. The CDR3 here is CASLPRSGYNEQFF. CDR3 coding DNA: TGTGCCAGCTTACCCCGGTCGGGCTACAATGAGCAGTTCTTC.